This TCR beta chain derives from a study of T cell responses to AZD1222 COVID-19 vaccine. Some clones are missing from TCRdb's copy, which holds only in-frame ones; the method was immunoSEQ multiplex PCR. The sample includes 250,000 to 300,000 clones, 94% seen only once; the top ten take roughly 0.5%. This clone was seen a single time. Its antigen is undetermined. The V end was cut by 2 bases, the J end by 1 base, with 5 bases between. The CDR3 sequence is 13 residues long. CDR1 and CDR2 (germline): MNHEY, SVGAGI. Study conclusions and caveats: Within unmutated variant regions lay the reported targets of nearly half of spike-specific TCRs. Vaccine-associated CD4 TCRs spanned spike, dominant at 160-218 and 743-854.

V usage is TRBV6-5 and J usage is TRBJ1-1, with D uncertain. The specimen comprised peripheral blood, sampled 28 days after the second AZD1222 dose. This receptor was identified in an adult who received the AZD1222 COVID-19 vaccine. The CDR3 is CASSYIQNTEAFF. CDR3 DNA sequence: TGTGCCAGCAGTTACATACAGAACACTGAAGCTTTCTTT.